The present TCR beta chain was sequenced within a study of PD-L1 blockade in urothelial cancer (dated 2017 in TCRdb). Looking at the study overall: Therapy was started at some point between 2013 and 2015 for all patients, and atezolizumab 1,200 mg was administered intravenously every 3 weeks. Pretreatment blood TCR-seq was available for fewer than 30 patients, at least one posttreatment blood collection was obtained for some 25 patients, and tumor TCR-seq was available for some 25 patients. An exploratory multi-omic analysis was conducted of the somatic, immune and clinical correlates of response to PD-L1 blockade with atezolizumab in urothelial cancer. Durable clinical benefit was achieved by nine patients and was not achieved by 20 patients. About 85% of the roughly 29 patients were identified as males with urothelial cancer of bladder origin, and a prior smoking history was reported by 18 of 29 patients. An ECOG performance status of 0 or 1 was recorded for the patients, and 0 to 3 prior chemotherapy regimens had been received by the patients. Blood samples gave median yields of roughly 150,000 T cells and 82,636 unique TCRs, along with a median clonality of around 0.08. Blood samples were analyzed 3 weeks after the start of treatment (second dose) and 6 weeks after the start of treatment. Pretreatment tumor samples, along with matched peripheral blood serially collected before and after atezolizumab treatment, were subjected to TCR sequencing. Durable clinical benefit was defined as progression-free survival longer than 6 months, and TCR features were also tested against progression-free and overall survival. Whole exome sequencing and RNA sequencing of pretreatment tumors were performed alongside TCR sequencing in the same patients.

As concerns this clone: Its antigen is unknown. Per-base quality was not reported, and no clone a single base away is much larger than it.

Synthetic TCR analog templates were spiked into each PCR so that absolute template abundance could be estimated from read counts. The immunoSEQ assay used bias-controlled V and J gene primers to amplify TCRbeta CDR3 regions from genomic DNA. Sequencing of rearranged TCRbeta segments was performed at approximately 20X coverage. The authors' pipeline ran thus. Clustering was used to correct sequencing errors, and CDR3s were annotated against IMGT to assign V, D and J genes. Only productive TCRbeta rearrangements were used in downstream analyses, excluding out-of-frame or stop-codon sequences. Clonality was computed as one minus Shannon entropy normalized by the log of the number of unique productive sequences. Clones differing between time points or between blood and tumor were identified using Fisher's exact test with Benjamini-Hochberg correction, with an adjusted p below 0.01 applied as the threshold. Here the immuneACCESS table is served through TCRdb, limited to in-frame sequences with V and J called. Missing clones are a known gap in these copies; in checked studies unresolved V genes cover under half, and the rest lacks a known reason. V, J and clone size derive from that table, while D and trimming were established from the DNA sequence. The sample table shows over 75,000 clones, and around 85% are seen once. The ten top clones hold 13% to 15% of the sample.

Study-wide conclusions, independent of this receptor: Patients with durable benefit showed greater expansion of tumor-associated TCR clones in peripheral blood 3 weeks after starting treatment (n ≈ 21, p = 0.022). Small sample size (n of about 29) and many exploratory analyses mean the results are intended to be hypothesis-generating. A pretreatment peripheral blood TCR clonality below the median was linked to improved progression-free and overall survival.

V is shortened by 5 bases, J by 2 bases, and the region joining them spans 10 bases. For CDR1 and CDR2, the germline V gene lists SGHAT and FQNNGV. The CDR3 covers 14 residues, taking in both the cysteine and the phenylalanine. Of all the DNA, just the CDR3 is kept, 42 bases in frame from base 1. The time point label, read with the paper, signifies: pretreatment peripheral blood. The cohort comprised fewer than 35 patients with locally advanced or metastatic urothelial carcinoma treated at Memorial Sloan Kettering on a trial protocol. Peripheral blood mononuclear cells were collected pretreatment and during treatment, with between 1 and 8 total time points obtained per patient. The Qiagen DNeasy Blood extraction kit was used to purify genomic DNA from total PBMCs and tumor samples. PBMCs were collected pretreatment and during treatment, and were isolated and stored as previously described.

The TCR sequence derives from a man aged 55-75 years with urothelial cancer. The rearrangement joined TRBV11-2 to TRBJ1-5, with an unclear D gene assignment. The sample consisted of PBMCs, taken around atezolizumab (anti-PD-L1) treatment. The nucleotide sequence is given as TGTGCCAGCAGCCCAGACTGGGGCAATCAGCCCCAGCATTTT. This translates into CASSPDWGNQPQHF.